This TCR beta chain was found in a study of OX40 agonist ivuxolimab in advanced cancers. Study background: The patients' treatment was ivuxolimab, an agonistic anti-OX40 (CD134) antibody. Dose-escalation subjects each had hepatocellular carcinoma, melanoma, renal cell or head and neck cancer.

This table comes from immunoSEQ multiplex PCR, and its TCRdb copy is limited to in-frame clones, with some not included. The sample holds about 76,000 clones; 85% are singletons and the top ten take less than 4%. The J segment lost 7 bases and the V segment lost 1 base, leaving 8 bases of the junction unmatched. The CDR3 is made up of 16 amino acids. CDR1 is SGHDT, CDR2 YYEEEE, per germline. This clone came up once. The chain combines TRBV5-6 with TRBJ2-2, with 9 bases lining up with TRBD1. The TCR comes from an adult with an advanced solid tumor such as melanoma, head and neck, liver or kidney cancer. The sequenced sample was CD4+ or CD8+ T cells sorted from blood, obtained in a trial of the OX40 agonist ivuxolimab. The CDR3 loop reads CASSLLDRGFGGELFF. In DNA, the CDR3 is TGTGCCAGCAGCTTGTTGGACAGGGGCTTTGGCGGGGAGCTGTTTTTT.